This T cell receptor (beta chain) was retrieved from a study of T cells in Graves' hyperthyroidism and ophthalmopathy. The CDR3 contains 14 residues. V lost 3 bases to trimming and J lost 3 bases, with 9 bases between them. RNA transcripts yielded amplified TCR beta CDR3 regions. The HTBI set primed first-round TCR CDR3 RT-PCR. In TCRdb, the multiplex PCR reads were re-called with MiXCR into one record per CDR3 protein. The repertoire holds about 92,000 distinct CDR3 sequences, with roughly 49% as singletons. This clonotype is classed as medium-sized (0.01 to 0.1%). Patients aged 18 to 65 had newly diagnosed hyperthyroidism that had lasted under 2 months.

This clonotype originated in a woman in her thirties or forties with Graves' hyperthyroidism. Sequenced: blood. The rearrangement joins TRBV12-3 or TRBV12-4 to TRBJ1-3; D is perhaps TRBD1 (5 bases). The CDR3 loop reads CASSLRTSGNTIYF. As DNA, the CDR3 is TGTGCCAGCAGTTTGCGGACAAGTGGAAACACCATATATTTT.